This T cell receptor beta chain was observed in a study of blood T cell repertoires in COVID-19. About the study: T cells, B-cell-depleted T cells, or PBMCs provided the cDNA or gDNA that served as material.

The CDR3 spans 14 residues. V gave up 3 bases and J gave up 4 bases; unmatched junction bases: 1. The germline V gene encodes CDR1 LNHDA and CDR2 SQIVND (reference sequence). Profiling relied on immunoSEQ multiplex PCR, and the TCRdb table lists in-frame clones only, not all of them. Of some 110,000 clones listed, more than 85% are singletons. The source of this sequence is a human donor in a cohort sampled during active COVID-19. V gene TRBV19 combines with J gene TRBJ2-1, with TRBD1 matching 9 bases. Sequencing input: peripheral blood. In nucleotides, the CDR3 is TGTGCCAGTAGTATCGGGACAGGGTACAATGAGCAGTTCTTC. It encodes CASSIGTGYNEQFF.